The clone carrying this T cell receptor (beta chain) was detected a few times. Antigen: not known. Germline and junction disagree at one end, which may indicate a read error. The data belong to a study of T cells in Graves' hyperthyroidism and ophthalmopathy. About the research overall: Blood was drawn when the patient was first diagnosed and still untreated. Points from the study as a whole: Most thyroid-expanded clonotypes above 0.001 were also found in blood.

RNA transcripts were the template for amplifying TCR beta CDR3 regions. Primed by the HTBI set, a first-round RT-PCR was run on the TCR CDR3. TCRdb called the multiplex PCR reads again in MiXCR, with one record for every CDR3 protein. The profile shows hundreds of thousands of distinct CDR3 sequences, about 14% of them singletons. Patients showing uncontrolled infection, other autoimmune disease, pregnancy or lactation were ineligible. The authors took PBMCs from roughly 9.3 ml fresh peripheral blood. This CDR3 spans 15 amino acids. From germline, CDR1 is MNHEY and CDR2 SVGAGI. The sample comprised blood. The chain joins TRBV6-5 to TRBJ2-2; D gene unclear. This clonotype originated in a woman between 18 and 29 years old with Graves' hyperthyroidism. The CDR3 DNA reads as TGTGCCGGCAGTTACATCGACACTCTTTCCGGGGAGCTGTTTTTT. It yields the protein CAGSYIDTLSGELFF.